Described below is a single T cell receptor beta chain sequence and its context. Its antigen is unknown. The data belong to a study of beta chain features in type 1 diabetes. The study's findings and limits: Among patients with Type 1 diabetes, TCRB CDR3s were moderately but significantly shorter in every one of the four CD4+ subsets.

V lost 5 bases to trimming and J lost 1 base; unmatched junction nucleotides: 11. Germline assignment: CDR1 SEHNR and CDR2 FQNEAQ (reference sequence). The CDR3 is 17 residues long. Isolated RNA was reverse transcribed in full, so expressed TCRB transcripts were sequenced. Sequencing used immunoSEQ multiplex PCR; TCRdb keeps in-frame clones, though not all of them. This table holds some 290,000 clones, 24% found once. The clonotype was recovered from a woman younger than 45 with type 1 diabetes. The source material was naive CD4+ T cells from blood. The J gene is TRBJ2-4, the V gene TRBV7-9; 7 bases agree with TRBD1. CDR3 protein: CASSPRADRVAKNIQYF. The CDR3 region has the DNA TGTGCCAGCAGCCCAAGGGCAGACAGGGTGGCCAAAAACATTCAGTACTTC.